The entry below gives a single TCR beta chain sequence along with its context. Its specificity is unknown. The data belong to a study of regulatory T cells in long-lasting Graves disease. HTBI primers from iRepertoire and Arm-PCR of CDR3 regions yielded the TCR beta libraries. One entry per CDR3 protein, called by TCRdb with MiXCR from the multiplex PCR reads. Of about 420,000 distinct CDR3 sequences listed, about 17% are singletons. V was clipped by 4 bases and J by 2 bases, with 5 bases between them. CDR1 is SNHLY, CDR2 FYNNEI, per germline. The CDR3 spans 12 residues. Whole-study results and caveats: The number of shared public clonotypes was higher in persistent patients (approximately 3,000) than new patients (about 910).

As to time point: newly diagnosed GD, antithyroid drugs for less than 3 months. Making the TCR library involved RNA that had been extracted from PBMCs. The data also belong to a second study, concerning T cells in Graves' hyperthyroidism and ophthalmopathy. That paper notes: On the basis of clinical symptoms, serum thyroxine and TRAb, thyroid ultrasound and orbital computed tomography, diagnoses were made. Primed by the HTBI set, a first-round RT-PCR was run on the TCR CDR3. The majority of expanded thyroid clonotypes above 0.001 also appeared in blood.

The TCR was taken from a woman aged 18-35 years with Graves disease. The material was peripheral blood mononuclear cells (PBMCs), obtained at new diagnosis, from a patient treated with antithyroid drugs. The chain carries TRBV2 and TRBJ2-5; D remains unclear. CDR3 loop: CASSVSQETQYF. Here the CDR3 DNA reads TGTGCCAGCAGTGTGAGTCAAGAGACCCAGTACTTC.